These 28 T cell receptor beta chains were all obtained from the same sample, sequenced in a study of T cells of healthy individuals. From the 5' RACE reads, TCRdb called clonotypes with MiXCR, one entry per CDR3 protein. The sample lists approximately 89,000 distinct CDR3 sequences; more than 5% were seen once. These TCRs come from a female donor in good health.

This clonotype was observed many times. This chain links TRBV4-1 with TRBJ2-1; tentative D call: TRBD2 (6 bases). The germline V gene has CDR1 MGHRA and CDR2 YSYEKL. This CDR3 contains 16 residues. Trimming removed 4 bases at V and 5 bases at J, with 18 bases between. CDR3 in DNA: TGCGCCAGCAGCCCCCTGAGTGGGCGGGGAAACAATGAGCAGTTCTTC. Translating it yields CASSPLSGRGNNEQFF.

The chain recombines TRBV7-2 with TRBJ2-1; unclear D gene. Trimming removed 2 bases from V and 0 bases from J, with 5 bases in between. This CDR3 spans 14 amino acids. Germline CDR1 reads SGHTA; CDR2 reads FQGNSA. The CDR3 DNA reads TGTGCCAGCAGCTTACTCCACTCCTACAATGAGCAGTTCTTC. Protein: CASSLLHSYNEQFF. The entire variable domain, with the rest obtained from reference TRBV7-2 and TRBJ2-1, is as follows: GAGVSQSPSNKVTEKGKDVELRCDPISGHTALYWYRQSLGQGLEFLIYFQGNSAPDKSGLPSDRFSAERTGGSVSTLTIQRTQQEDSAVYLCASSLLHSYNEQFFGPGTRLTVL.

On this clonotype: A much larger clonotype is one base distant, so this may be a read error. The CDR3 ends on some other residue instead of the conserved phenylalanine or tryptophan, so this is likely a read error. The chain employs TRBV7-9 and TRBJ2-1; the match to TRBD2 covers 12 bases. The CDR3 contains 15 residues. The V segment lost 6 bases and the J segment 4 bases; nucleotides outside the gene matches: 4. Per germline, CDR1 SEHNR and CDR2 FQNEAQ (reference sequence). CDR3 DNA: TGTGCCAGCAGTTTCACTAGCGGGAGGTACAATGAGCAGTTCCTC. It codes for CASSFTSGRYNEQFL.

The table lists this clonotype with many counts. The chain recombines TRBV6-5 with TRBJ2-6; D ambiguous. The CDR3 totals 17 residues. Trimming took off 2 bases at V and 1 base at J, with 12 bases between the two ends. Germline lookup yields CDR1 MNHEY and CDR2 SVGAGI. CDR3 amino acids: CASSYKAGRSGANVLTF. CDR3 in DNA: TGTGCCAGCAGTTACAAGGCAGGTCGGTCTGGGGCCAACGTCCTGACTTTC.

The chain combines TRBV7-9 with TRBJ2-1; TRBD2 aligns across 13 bases. The germline CDR1 and CDR2 sequences are SEHNR and FQNEAQ (reference sequence). V trimming: 5 bases; J trimming: 10 bases; junction bases outside the gene matches: 14. This CDR3 comprises 17 residues. CDR3 sequence reads: CASSVETSGRASWEQFF. The CDR3 coding sequence is TGTGCCAGCAGCGTAGAAACTAGCGGGAGGGCCAGTTGGGAGCAGTTCTTC. The full variable domain, completed using reference TRBV7-9 and TRBJ2-1, is DTGVSQNPRHKITKRGQNVTFRCDPISEHNRLYWYRQTLGQGPEFLTYFQNEAQLEKSRLLSDRFSAERPKGSFSTLEIQRTEQGDSAMYLCASSVETSGRASWEQFFGPGTRLTVL.

This clonotype was counted ten times or more. The chain links TRBV12-3 or TRBV12-4 to TRBJ2-4; D tentatively reads TRBD1 or TRBD2 (5 bases each). The V and J ends lost 6 bases and 2 bases respectively, with 11 bases between them. The CDR3 is made up of 14 amino acids. The CDR3: CASSIQGPKNIQYF. The CDR3 region has the DNA TGTGCCAGCAGCATCCAGGGACCCAAAAACATTCAGTACTTC.

The chain employs TRBV19 and TRBJ1-5; the D gene is possibly TRBD1 (5 bases). V was shortened by 0 bases and J by 7 bases, with 13 bases between the two germline ends. CDR3 length: 15 residues. Germline CDR1 and CDR2: LNHDA and SQIVND (reference sequence). The CDR3 sequence: CASSIEVRRDQPQHF. CDR3 bases: TGTGCCAGTAGTATAGAAGTCAGACGGGACCAGCCCCAGCATTTT.

This clonotype was counted ten times or more. This chain joins TRBV6-1 and TRBJ2-3; 11 bases fit TRBD2. J gave up 4 bases and V 1 base, and 7 bases lay outside the gene matches. From germline, CDR1 is MNHNS and CDR2 SASEGT. The CDR3 is 17 residues long. For the CDR3, the DNA is TGTGCCAGCAGTGAAGAGGTAGCGGGAGGGTACTCAGATACGCAGTATTTT. It is translated as CASSEEVAGGYSDTQYF.

There are many counts of this clonotype. This chain uses TRBV10-3 with TRBJ2-1; 9 nucleotides agree with TRBD1. Germline loops: CDR1 ENHRY, CDR2 SYGVKD. Trimming at V came to 2 bases and at J to 1 base, leaving 0 bases not matched to a gene. The CDR3 has 15 residues. CDR3 in DNA: TGTGCCATCAGTGAGGACAGGGGGTCCTACAATGAGCAGTTCTTC. Protein sequence: CAISEDRGSYNEQFF.

This clonotype was counted ten times or more. The chain combines TRBV27 with TRBJ2-1, with D perhaps matching TRBD2 (5 bases). V lost 2 bases, J lost 6 bases, and 11 bases lay in between. Germline V gives CDR1 MNHEY, CDR2 SMNVEV (reference sequence). The length of the CDR3 is 14 residues. The CDR3 DNA reads TGTGCCAGCAGTTTAGCGGGCCAAACCAATGAGCAGTTCTTC. Its translation is CASSLAGQTNEQFF.

The chain employs TRBV19 and TRBJ1-5; TRBD1 is a possible D gene (5 bases). In germline, CDR1 is LNHDA, CDR2 SQIVND (reference sequence). The V end was cut by 7 bases, the J end by 0 bases, with 13 bases between. The CDR3 is made up of 15 amino acids. CDR3 DNA sequence: TGTGCCAGTACCCTTAAGGGGTTTAGCAATCAGCCCCAGCATTTT. Translated: CASTLKGFSNQPQHF.

The chain joins TRBV20-1 to TRBJ2-7; 9 positions agree with TRBD2. V trimming: 6 bases; J trimming: 3 bases; junction bases outside the gene matches: 12. The CDR3 has 15 amino acids. Per germline, CDR1 DFQATT and CDR2 SNEGSKA (reference sequence). The CDR3 region is CSAKTGGRANYEQYF. In DNA form, the CDR3 reads TGCAGTGCCAAGACGGGCGGGAGGGCCAACTACGAGCAGTACTTC.

This clonotype was seen repeatedly, ten times or more. This sequence joins TRBV7-2 and TRBJ2-5, with 8 bases matching TRBD1. The ends lost 1 base at V and 4 bases at J; junction bases unmatched: 8. The CDR3 has 16 amino acids. Germline CDR1 reads SGHTA; CDR2 reads FQGNSA. The CDR3, as DNA: TGTGCCAGCAGCTTAGGAAGGGCCAGGGGGCCAGAGACCCAGTACTTC. It is translated as CASSLGRARGPETQYF.

This clonotype showed up just a few times. The chain has TRBV27 and TRBJ2-5; possible D gene TRBD1, 6 bases. Trimming took off 6 bases at V and 9 bases at J, with 20 bases between the two ends. Germline V gives CDR1 MNHEY, CDR2 SMNVEV (reference sequence). The CDR3 totals 14 residues. The DNA of the CDR3 is TGTGCCAGCAGGAGTAGGTCCCTCCCAGGGGCCCAGTACTTC. Encoded protein: CASRSRSLPGAQYF.

This clonotype has at least ten counts. The V and J genes are TRBV5-1 and TRBJ1-5; D is unclear. V was shortened by 1 base and J by 5 bases, with 10 bases between the two germline ends. This CDR3 spans 14 amino acids. The germline CDR1 and CDR2 sequences are SGHRS and YFSETQ. The CDR3 spells CASSLNGGYQPQHF. CDR3 nucleotides: TGCGCCAGCAGCTTGAATGGAGGTTATCAGCCCCAGCATTTT.

This clonotype has at least ten counts. The chain carries TRBV4-1 and TRBJ1-5, with 9 bases matching TRBD1. V lost 0 bases to trimming and J lost 7 bases; unmatched junction nucleotides: 7. The CDR3 is made up of 16 amino acids. CDR1 and CDR2 (germline): MGHRA, YSYEKL. This CDR3 reads CASSQEGTGQWQPQHF. CDR3 nucleotide sequence: TGCGCCAGCAGCCAAGAGGGGACAGGGCAATGGCAGCCCCAGCATTTT.

This clonotype was seen a few times. The chain uses TRBV12-3 or TRBV12-4 and TRBJ1-4, with D possibly TRBD1 on 6 matching bases. The CDR3 is 14 residues long. Trimming stripped 3 bases from V and 3 bases from J, with 8 bases between. CDR3 in DNA: TGTGCCAGCAGTTTTGGGGGCTCTAATGAAAAACTGTTTTTT. It is translated as CASSFGGSNEKLFF.

This clonotype was found many times. The chain recombines TRBV5-1 with TRBJ2-3, with unresolved D. This CDR3 is 14 amino acids long. From germline, CDR1 is SGHRS and CDR2 YFSETQ. V was cut by 4 bases and J by 0 bases, with 9 bases left in between. The CDR3 DNA is TGCGCCAGCAGCCGTGGACCGAGCACAGATACGCAGTATTTT. Translated, it gives CASSRGPSTDTQYF.

This clonotype came up many times. V gene TRBV18 combines with J gene TRBJ2-4, with D possibly matching TRBD1 (5 bases). Germline CDR1 reads KGHSH; CDR2 reads LQKENI. CDR3 size: 16 residues. Trimming pared 3 bases from V and 3 bases from J, leaving 15 bases between. CDR3 region: CASSPQGSGVKNIQYF. The CDR3 coding sequence is TGTGCCAGCTCACCTCAGGGCTCTGGGGTCAAAAACATTCAGTACTTC.

This rearrangement joins TRBV12-5 to TRBJ1-1, with D possibly being TRBD1 (5 bases). V was pared by 3 bases and J by 2 bases, with 16 bases between. The CDR3 totals 16 residues. From germline, CDR1 is LGHNT and CDR2 FRNRAP. In nucleotides, the CDR3 is TGTGCTAGTGGTTTCAATCCGGGACGGTATAACACTGAAGCTTTCTTT. Its protein product is CASGFNPGRYNTEAFF.

Only a few counts were recorded for this clonotype. The V gene is TRBV7-9, the J gene TRBJ2-7, with D possibly being TRBD1 (6 bases). The ends were cut back, 5 bases at V and 6 bases at J, with 8 bases in the middle. The length of the CDR3 is 11 residues. Germline V gene sequence: CDR1 SEHNR, CDR2 FQNEAQ (reference sequence). The CDR3 sequence: CASSQGIEQYF. CDR3 sequence (DNA): TGTGCCAGCAGCCAGGGGATCGAGCAGTACTTC.

This clonotype has just a few counts. This rearrangement joins TRBV6-2 or TRBV6-3 to TRBJ1-5, with TRBD1 identical over 7 bases. V lost 4 bases and J lost 6; bases outside the gene matches: 24. CDR1 MNHEY and CDR2 SVGEGT come from the germline V gene. CDR3 length: 20 residues. Here the CDR3 DNA reads TGTGCCAGCAGTTCCCAGCGAAACAGGGGCCGCCCCAATAAGTCTCAGCCCCAGCATTTT. Its translation: CASSSQRNRGRPNKSQPQHF.

This clonotype was recorded at least ten times. V usage is TRBV4-1 and J usage is TRBJ2-5; D is perhaps TRBD2 (5 bases). The CDR3 sequence is 17 residues long. Per germline, CDR1 MGHRA and CDR2 YSYEKL. V dropped 4 bases and J dropped 1 base, with 19 bases sitting between them. This chain's CDR3 is CASSRGGVGRPQETQYF. CDR3 bases: TGCGCCAGCAGCCGAGGAGGCGTAGGGCGGCCCCAAGAGACCCAGTACTTC.

The sample holds many counts of this clonotype. The V gene is TRBV25-1, the J gene TRBJ2-2, with 7 bases matching TRBD1. Germline-derived CDR1 and CDR2 are MGHDK and SYGVNS. The length of the CDR3 is 15 residues. The ends lost 4 bases at V and 0 bases at J; junction bases unmatched: 2. The DNA of the CDR3 is TGTGCCAGCAGTGTGGACAGGCCGAACACCGGGGAGCTGTTTTTT. It specifies CASSVDRPNTGELFF.

This clonotype was detected only a few times. The chain combines TRBV18 with TRBJ1-1, with TRBD1 as a possible D gene (5 bases). Trimming removed 1 base at V and 5 bases at J, with 8 bases between. Germline V gene data show CDR1 as KGHSH and CDR2 as LQKENI. The CDR3 extends over 13 amino acids. The DNA for the CDR3 is TGTGCCAGCTCACCACAGGAGGGGACTGAAGCTTTCTTT. Protein product: CASSPQEGTEAFF.

This clonotype showed up just a few times. V and J are TRBV6-6 and TRBJ2-1; tentatively, D is TRBD1 or TRBD2 (6 bases each). Germline CDR1 MNHNY, CDR2 SVGAGI (reference sequence). V was pared by 7 bases and J by 2 bases, with 15 bases between. The CDR3 contains 15 residues. The CDR3 reads CASTVIGGPYNEQFF. In nucleotides, the CDR3 is TGTGCCAGCACCGTTATCGGGGGCCCCTACAATGAGCAGTTCTTC.

The table lists this clonotype with a few counts. The chain combines TRBV11-1 with TRBJ2-7, with D maybe TRBD1 (6 bases). With 3 bases removed from V and 3 bases from J, the gap between germline ends came to 12 bases. The V gene's germline CDR1 is SGHAT and CDR2 FQDESV (reference sequence). This CDR3 is built from 14 residues. Here the CDR3 reads CASSLSDSFYEQYF. CDR3 coding DNA: TGTGCCAGCAGCTTGTCGGACAGTTTCTACGAGCAGTACTTC. The full variable domain, in which reference TRBV11-1 and TRBJ2-7 provide the parts outside the CDR3, is EAEVAQSPRYKITEKSQAVAFWCDPISGHATLYWYRQILGQGPELLVQFQDESVVDDSQLPKDRFSAERLKGVDSTLKIQPAELGDSAMYLCASSLSDSFYEQYFGPGTRLTVT.

The rearrangement uses TRBV5-4 and TRBJ1-2, with unresolved D. Trimming stripped 5 bases from V and 1 base from J, with 15 bases between. Germline CDR1 SGHNT, CDR2 YYREEE (reference sequence). This CDR3 has 15 amino acids. The CDR3 region has the DNA TGTGCCAGCAGAAAAGAAGGTACACGTAACTATGGCTACACCTTC. Translating gives CASRKEGTRNYGYTF. Full variable domain (remainder filled in from reference TRBV5-4 and TRBJ1-2): ETGVTQSPTHLIKTRGQQVTLRCSSQSGHNTVSWYQQALGQGPQFIFQYYREEENGRGNFPPRFSGLQFPNYSSELNVNALELDDSALYLCASRKEGTRNYGYTFGSGTRLTVV.